This entry is about one T cell receptor beta chain. These data are taken from a study of control samples from healthy donors and cancer patients. This CDR3 contains 16 residues. V was clipped by 1 base and J by 4 bases, with 18 bases between them. Germline CDR1 reads SGHRS; CDR2 reads YFSETQ. Clones were read by immunoSEQ multiplex PCR, and TCRdb kept only the in-frame ones, dropping some. The top ten hold under 2.5% of the sample, which has roughly 140,000 clones, roughly 92% seen once. Sequenced: blood. The chain recombines TRBV5-1 with TRBJ2-7, with D tentatively TRBD1 or TRBD2 (6 bases each). The sequence came from a middle-aged man in good health. The CDR3 sequence: CASSLSTGGGGYEQYF. The CDR3 DNA follows: TGCGCCAGCAGCTTGAGTACGGGCGGAGGGGGGTACGAGCAGTACTTC.